This T cell receptor (beta chain) was obtained from a study of human T cells and chemical hapten exposure. Study context: Diphenylcyclopropenone, dosed weekly to the scalp, was given to patients throughout the approximately 25-week study.

With 6 bases clipped from V and 6 bases from J, the junction kept 2 bases outside the gene matches. CDR3 size: 12 residues. Treatment indicated: therapeutic diphenylcyclopropenone sensitization with weekly scalp DPC. Individual cDNA molecules received unique molecular identifiers in the library. TCRdb redid the calling of the reads with MiXCR, one entry per CDR3 protein. The table includes about a thousand distinct CDR3 sequences, 53% detected once. This clonotype was picked up one time. The source is an adult with alopecia areata. Some clones in this sample may be carry-over from other donors' samples. This table probably holds off-target reads from a library built for another chain. The source material was whole blood, sampled before DPC sensitization or 2, 6, or about 24 weeks after (not recorded which). The rearrangement joins TRBV23-1 to TRBJ2-1, with 7 positions matching TRBD2. TRBV23-1 is noted as an ORF with a role that remains uncertain. CDR3 sequence: CASSRTSNEQFF. The CDR3 DNA reads as TGCGCCAGCAGCCGGACTAGCAATGAGCAGTTCTTC.